Below, 3 T cell receptor beta chains from the same sample are listed, as sequenced in a study of regulatory T cells in long-lasting Graves disease. Libraries of TCR beta came from iRepertoire HTBI primers plus Arm-PCR of CDR3 regions. TCRdb re-called the multiplex PCR reads through MiXCR, storing one row per CDR3 protein. The table has 620,000 or so distinct CDR3 sequences, 15% to 20% seen once. The time point here: newly diagnosed GD, antithyroid drugs for less than 3 months. The TCR library was prepared using RNA isolated from PBMCs. These data were also reused for a study on T cells in Graves' hyperthyroidism and ophthalmopathy.

The sample in question was peripheral blood mononuclear cells (PBMCs), obtained at new diagnosis, from a patient treated with antithyroid drugs. The receptors were gathered from a woman in her twenties or thirties with Graves disease.

In its sample, this clonotype was seen many times. The chain employs TRBV7-8 and TRBJ2-7; D is uncertain. Germline CDR1 reads SGHVS; CDR2 reads FQNEAQ. The CDR3 spans 16 residues. The V end was cut by 2 bases, the J end by 0 bases, with 14 bases between. The CDR3 protein is CASSLRDILSSYEQYF. Here the CDR3 DNA reads TGTGCCAGCAGCTTACGCGATATTCTGAGCTCCTACGAGCAGTACTTC.

This clonotype was observed many times. The V call is TRBV7-8, the J call TRBJ1-6; no definite D call. Trimming took off 5 bases at V and 15 bases at J, with 17 bases between the two ends. Germline V lookup: CDR1 SGHVS, CDR2 FQNEAQ. There are 13 residues in the CDR3. CDR3 in amino acids: CASSTTHLVRLHF. CDR3 coding DNA: TGTGCCAGCAGCACCACCCATTTGGTACGCCTCCACTTT. The full variable domain, in which reference TRBV7-8 and TRBJ1-6 provide the parts outside the CDR3, is GAGVSQSPRYKVAKRGQDVALRCDPISGHVSLFWYQQALGQGPEFLTYFQNEAQLDKSGLPSDRFFAERPEGSVSTLKIQRTQQEDSAVYLCASSTTHLVRLHFGNGTRLTVT.

This clonotype was picked up many times. The chain employs TRBV19 and TRBJ1-2; no clear D. The V end was cut by 8 bases, the J end by 5 bases, with 18 bases between. The CDR3 runs to 14 residues. The germline gives CDR1 LNHDA, CDR2 SQIVND (reference sequence). The CDR3 bases are TGTGCCAGTGATTCGGCCCGGAGTAGTTATGGCTACACCTTC. Translating it yields CASDSARSSYGYTF.